The rows below give T cell receptor beta chains drawn from one sample of a study of blood T cell repertoires in COVID-19. This table comes from immunoSEQ multiplex PCR, and its TCRdb copy is limited to in-frame clones, with some not included. Among roughly 190,000 clones listed, roughly 84% were seen once. Material for sequencing was PBMCs or T cells enriched from blood (not recorded which). These receptors were collected from a woman in her twenties or thirties who had recovered from COVID-19. CDR3s include the opening cysteine and the closing phenylalanine or tryptophan. The D gene is left open where the match is weak. Rows may omit the clone size; those that give it use once, few, many or a size class.

abundance	j_gene	d_gene	v_gene	CDR3nt	CDR3aa
few	TRBJ1-1	NA	TRBV19	TGTGCCAGTAGTATCGTTAATACGGACACTGAAGCTTTCTTT	CASSIVNTDTEAFF
NA	TRBJ1-4	TRBD1	TRBV5-1	TGCGCCAGCAGCTCCTCAGGGGGAACGGTTGAAAAACTGTTTTTT	CASSSSGGTVEKLFF
NA	TRBJ1-6	NA	TRBV7-3	TGTGCCAGCAGCCAAGAGGGAGCTAGCAATTCACCCCTCCACTTT	CASSQEGASNSPLHF
NA	TRBJ1-2	TRBD1	TRBV28	TGTGCCAGCAGATGGACAGGGGAGGGGAACTATGGCTACACCTTC	CASRWTGEGNYGYTF
NA	TRBJ1-2	TRBD1	TRBV28	TGTGCCAGCAGTTTAGAGGACAGGGGGGGCCTGTACTATGGCTACACCTTC	CASSLEDRGGLYYGYTF
NA	TRBJ2-7	NA	TRBV10-3	TGTGCCATCAGTGACCCACCAAGGGGGGGCGAGCAGTACTTC	CAISDPPRGGEQYF
NA	TRBJ1-4	NA	TRBV29-1	TGCAGCGTTGACAGGAATACTGAAAAACTGTTTTTT	CSVDRNTEKLFF
many	TRBJ2-2	TRBD1	TRBV4-2	TGTGCCAGCAGCCAAGAAGGAACAGGGGGAGGCACCGGGGAGCTGTTTTTT	CASSQEGTGGGTGELFF
NA	TRBJ2-2	NA	TRBV24-1	TGTGCCACCAGTGATTTAAAGGCAGGTTTGAACACCGGGGAGCTGTTTTTT	CATSDLKAGLNTGELFF
NA	TRBJ2-1	TRBD2	TRBV30	TGTGCCTGGAGTGTAATCAAGGGGAGGGATGAGCAGTTCTTC	CAWSVIKGRDEQFF
NA	TRBJ1-3	NA	TRBV6-6	TGTGCCAGCAGCCCCCCCCAGGGGCACTCTGGAAACACCATATATTTT	CASSPPQGHSGNTIYF
NA	TRBJ1-2	NA	TRBV3-1/TRBV3-2	TGTGCCAGCAGCCAAGATTTAGCAGCCAGAACGTATGGCTACACCTTC	CASSQDLAARTYGYTF
once	TRBJ1-4	NA	TRBV3-1/TRBV3-2	TGTGCCAGCAGCCGGAGGGACCCAACTAATGAAAAACTGTTTTTT	CASSRRDPTNEKLFF
NA	TRBJ2-5	NA	TRBV9	TGTGCCAGCGCCCGGGGGGCGGAGACCCAGTACTTC	CASARGAETQYF
NA	TRBJ2-3	NA	TRBV7-6	TGTGCCAGCAGCTTGTGGAGCTCATCGTCGGGAGTGGTAGAAGATACGCAGTATTTT	CASSLWSSSSGVVEDTQYF
NA	TRBJ1-6	NA	TRBV5-6	TGTGCCAGCACCACATCGGCGGACAGCCCCTATAATTCACCCCTCCACTTT	CASTTSADSPYNSPLHF
NA	TRBJ2-5	TRBD1	TRBV10-3	TGTGCCATCAGCGCTGGGACAGGTCTACAAGAGACCCAGTACTTC	CAISAGTGLQETQYF
NA	TRBJ1-2	NA	TRBV28	TGTGCCACCCCTAGGGGCGCAGGTTGGGGCTACACCTTC	CATPRGAGWGYTF
NA	TRBJ2-3	TRBD1	TRBV5-1	TGCGCCAGCAGCTATCCGGGACAGGGGGTTGATACGCAGTATTTT	CASSYPGQGVDTQYF
NA	TRBJ2-5	TRBD1	TRBV4-2	TGTGCCAGCAGCCAACTAAAGGGACAGGGGATTAAAGAGACCCAGTACTTC	CASSQLKGQGIKETQYF
NA	TRBJ2-1	TRBD2	TRBV6-5	TGTGCCAGCAGTAGGGTAGCGGGGTCCTACAATGAGCAGTTCTTC	CASSRVAGSYNEQFF
NA	TRBJ2-1	TRBD2	TRBV6-5	TGTGCCAGCAGTTACAGCGGGGGCAGCTCCTACAATGAGCAGTTCTTC	CASSYSGGSSYNEQFF
few	TRBJ1-1	NA	TRBV11-2	TGTGCCAGCACTAAAGGCGGGACGGGTGGGGCTTTCTTT	CASTKGGTGGAFF
NA	TRBJ2-3	TRBD2	TRBV24-1	TGTGCCACCAGTGATTCTGAGGCCGGGACTAGCGGGAGGAGGGATACGCAGTATTTT	CATSDSEAGTSGRRDTQYF
once	TRBJ2-7	TRBD2	TRBV15	TGTGCCACCAGGGCTGGGCGGGGGGTTTACGAGCAGTACTTC	CATRAGRGVYEQYF
NA	TRBJ1-1	NA	TRBV11-2	TGTGCCAGCAGCCCTCTTCCCCCGCTAGAAGCTTTCTTT	CASSPLPPLEAFF